A selection of T cell receptor beta chains follows, all from one sample in a study of technical replicates of blood from a few donors. Assay: immunoSEQ multiplex PCR; the TCRdb copy retains only in-frame clones and omits some. The data hold 60,000 to 80,000 clones, with more than 85% observed a single time. Sequencing input: PBMCs. All receptors come from a human donor in good health. Some clones in this sample may be carry-over from other donors' samples. Both conserved end residues are part of each CDR3. Each record gives: D gene, V gene, J gene, clone size, CDR3 protein, CDR3 DNA. A D gene is named only where the DNA matches it firmly. Not every row has a clone size; where given, it reads once, few, many or a size class.

TRBD1	TRBV27	TRBJ1-2	few	CASSFGGQSRGYTF	TGTGCCAGCAGTTTTGGGGGACAGTCTAGAGGCTACACCTTC
-	TRBV30	TRBJ1-5	-	CAWSVRGRVLQPQHF	TGTGCCTGGAGTGTACGTGGCAGGGTGCTTCAGCCCCAGCATTTT
-	TRBV9	TRBJ1-1	-	CASSPGNTEAFF	TGTGCCAGCAGCCCAGGGAACACTGAAGCTTTCTTT
TRBD1	TRBV13	TRBJ1-1	-	CASSPDRGTVEAFF	TGTGCCAGCAGCCCGGACAGGGGAACGGTCGAAGCTTTCTTT
-	TRBV6-1	TRBJ1-5	few	CASSEGAGRKPQHF	TGTGCCAGCAGTGAAGGAGCAGGGAGGAAGCCCCAGCATTTT
-	TRBV5-8	TRBJ2-3	-	CASSPGTSGHTDTQYF	TGTGCCAGCAGCCCTGGGACTTCTGGCCACACAGATACGCAGTATTTT
TRBD1	TRBV5-4	TRBJ1-3	-	CASRPSGQGRNTIYF	TGTGCCAGCAGACCCTCGGGACAGGGACGAAACACCATATATTTT
-	TRBV14	TRBJ1-4	few	CASSQLAGAGEKLFF	TGTGCCAGCAGCCAATTGGCGGGGGCCGGTGAAAAACTGTTTTTT
-	TRBV5-1	TRBJ2-2	-	CASSLRLGGAAGELFF	TGCGCCAGCAGCCTCCGACTTGGGGGGGCGGCCGGGGAGCTGTTTTTT
-	TRBV30	TRBJ2-2	-	CAWSIGLVSTGELFF	TGTGCCTGGAGTATAGGTCTAGTATCCACCGGGGAGCTGTTTTTT